The 21 T cell receptor beta chains below all came from one sample that was sequenced in a study of blood T cell repertoires in COVID-19. The assay was immunoSEQ multiplex PCR, and TCRdb's table has in-frame clones only and misses some. The sample lists about 140,000 clones, 65% to 90% seen once, with about 3.2% in the top ten. The sequencing input was peripheral blood. Every receptor here comes from a man in his fifties or sixties with acute or convalescent COVID-19.

This chain uses TRBV12-3 or TRBV12-4 with TRBJ1-1; D remains ambiguous. With 6 bases removed from V and 3 bases from J, the gap between germline ends came to 11 bases. The CDR3 spans 13 residues. CDR3 loop: CASSLTLDTEAFF. CDR3 nucleotides: TGTGCCAGCAGCCTGACTTTGGACACTGAAGCTTTCTTT.

V is TRBV12-3 or TRBV12-4 and J is TRBJ2-2; TRBD1 is a possible D gene (6 bases). Trimming took off 8 bases at V and 4 bases at J, with 11 bases between the two ends. The CDR3 has 13 residues. CDR3 residues: CASSGTSTGELFF. In DNA, the CDR3 is TGTGCCAGCTCCGGGACAAGCACCGGGGAGCTGTTTTTT.

The rearrangement joins TRBV19 to TRBJ2-5, with D maybe TRBD2 (5 bases). The germline V and J ends were trimmed by 6 bases and 4 bases, with 9 bases remaining between them. Germline assignment: CDR1 LNHDA and CDR2 SQIVND (reference sequence). The CDR3 contains 12 residues. The CDR3 nucleotides read TGTGCCAGTAGCCCGGGGTTAGAGACCCAGTACTTC. This translates into CASSPGLETQYF.

The rearrangement links TRBV19 to TRBJ2-5; D is perhaps TRBD2 (5 bases). The germline V and J ends were trimmed by 4 bases and 5 bases, with 11 bases remaining between them. Germline CDR1 and CDR2: LNHDA and SQIVND (reference sequence). This CDR3 has 13 residues. CDR3 in DNA: TGTGCCAGTAGTAGCGACCGCGGGGAGACCCAGTACTTC. Amino acid sequence: CASSSDRGETQYF.

V usage is TRBV6-1 and J usage is TRBJ1-2; 7 nucleotides agree with TRBD1. The CDR3 runs to 14 residues. The J segment lost 5 bases and the V segment lost 6 bases, leaving 9 bases of the junction unmatched. CDR1 is MNHNS and CDR2 is SASEGT in the germline V gene. DNA for the CDR3: TGTGCCAGCAGAGCCTCCGGGACAGAGTATGGCTACACCTTC. This translates into CASRASGTEYGYTF.

The V call is TRBV2, the J call TRBJ1-4; a possible D gene is TRBD1 (6 bases). This CDR3 comprises 13 residues. Per germline, CDR1 SNHLY and CDR2 FYNNEI. V was trimmed by 10 bases and J by 5 bases, leaving 14 bases between them. CDR3 residues: CAIGTNGNEKLFF. The CDR3 bases are TGTGCCATTGGGACAAACGGGAATGAAAAACTGTTTTTT.

The V gene is TRBV10-3, the J gene TRBJ1-3, with TRBD1 identical over 8 bases. Germline CDR1 and CDR2: ENHRY and SYGVKD. The CDR3 extends over 15 amino acids. Trimming at V came to 11 bases and at J to 0 bases, leaving 9 bases not matched to a gene. The CDR3 loop reads CASHRGGSSGNTIYF. In nucleotides, the CDR3 is TGTGCCTCCCACAGGGGGGGCTCCTCTGGAAACACCATATATTTT.

CDR3 in DNA: TGTGCCAGTAGTAAAAGGACAGGGGTTAACACCGGGGAGCTGTTTTTT. Encoded protein: CASSKRTGVNTGELFF. The rearrangement uses TRBV19 and TRBJ2-2; 9 nucleotides agree with TRBD1. There are 16 residues in the CDR3. J lost 2 bases, V lost 4 bases, and 5 bases had no gene match. From germline, CDR1 is LNHDA and CDR2 SQIVND (reference sequence). Supplemented by reference TRBV19 and TRBJ2-2, the full variable domain reads DGGITQSPKYLFRKEGQNVTLSCEQNLNHDAMYWYRQDPGQGLRLIYYSQIVNDFQKGDIAEGYSVSREKKESFPLTVTSAQKNPTAFYLCASSKRTGVNTGELFFGEGSRLTVL.

This clone has more than one count but fewer than ten. The J gene is TRBJ2-7, the V gene TRBV28, with 7 bases identical to TRBD2. V dropped 3 bases and J dropped 3; count of bases not matched to a gene: 2. This CDR3 region has 13 residues. Germline CDR1 and CDR2: MDHEN and SYDVKM. CDR3 DNA: TGTGCCAGCAGTTTTCGCGGGAGCTACGAGCAGTACTTC. This gives the protein CASSFRGSYEQYF. Full variable domain (rest looked up from reference TRBV28 and TRBJ2-7): DVKVTQSSRYLVKRTGEKVFLECVQDMDHENMFWYRQDPGLGLRLIYFSYDVKMKEKGDIPEGYSVSREKKERFSLILESASTNQTSMYLCASSFRGSYEQYFGPGTRLTVT.

This clone was seen just once. This chain connects TRBV4-1 to TRBJ2-7, with D unresolved. The CDR3 totals 15 residues. With 0 bases removed from V and 2 bases from J, the gap between germline ends came to 11 bases. From germline, CDR1 is MGHRA and CDR2 YSYEKL. The DNA for the CDR3 is TGCGCCAGCAGCCAAGAGAGTGGCAGGACCTACGAGCAGTACTTC. Translation: CASSQESGRTYEQYF.

The chain carries TRBV7-9 and TRBJ2-1; D is uncertain. Germline V lookup: CDR1 SEHNR, CDR2 FQNEAQ (reference sequence). This CDR3 spans 14 amino acids. V shed 6 bases and J shed 0 bases, with 9 bases lying between them. As DNA, the CDR3 is TGTGCCAGCAGTTACGCTAGCTCCTACAATGAGCAGTTCTTC. Its translation is CASSYASSYNEQFF.

The V call is TRBV18, the J call TRBJ2-6, with D maybe TRBD1 (5 bases). This CDR3 has 19 residues. V lost 6 bases, J lost 1 base, and 22 bases lay in between. Germline V lookup: CDR1 KGHSH, CDR2 LQKENI. CDR3 region: CASSRDKTDPFSGANVLTF. The CDR3 DNA reads as TGTGCCAGCTCGCGAGATAAGACAGATCCCTTTTCTGGGGCCAACGTCCTGACTTTC. The full variable domain, its missing parts supplied by reference TRBV18 and TRBJ2-6, is NAGVMQNPRHLVRRRGQEARLRCSPMKGHSHVYWYRQLPEEGLKFMVYLQKENIIDESGMPKERFSAEFPKEGPSILRIQQVVRGDSAAYFCASSRDKTDPFSGANVLTFGAGSRLTVL.

The chain joins TRBV28 to TRBJ2-7; TRBD1 matches at 9 bases. Per the germline V gene, CDR1 is MDHEN and CDR2 is SYDVKM. CDR3 length: 14 residues. V lost 8 bases, J lost 2 bases, and 7 bases stayed unmatched. This CDR3 reads CASLPGTGPYEQYF. The CDR3 bases are TGTGCCAGCCTACCCGGGACAGGGCCCTACGAGCAGTACTTC.

This clone was picked up a small number of times. The gene calls are TRBV9 and TRBJ1-1, with 7 positions matching TRBD1. Trimming removed 3 bases from V and 5 bases from J; junction bases left unmatched: 7. Germline V lookup: CDR1 SGDLS, CDR2 YYNGEE. The CDR3 extends over 14 amino acids. The CDR3 spells CASSARQGSTEAFF. The DNA of the CDR3 is TGTGCCAGCAGCGCGAGACAGGGTTCGACTGAAGCTTTCTTT.

The genes are TRBV6-1 and TRBJ1-2; TRBD1 aligns across 7 bases. Unmatched junction bases numbered 9, after V lost 4 bases and J lost 1 base. CDR1 and CDR2 (germline): MNHNS, SASEGT. The CDR3 is made up of 16 amino acids. The CDR3 loop reads CASSAIGTARNYGYTF. CDR3 coding DNA: TGTGCCAGCAGTGCGATTGGGACAGCGCGTAACTATGGCTACACCTTC.

CDR3 in amino acids: CATQTSGYTGELFF. As DNA, the CDR3 is TGTGCCACCCAGACTAGCGGGTACACCGGGGAGCTGTTTTTT. The chain recombines TRBV11-3 with TRBJ2-2; 10 bases match TRBD2. V lost 10 bases, J lost 3 bases, and 5 bases stayed unmatched. CDR1 and CDR2 from the germline V gene are SGHNT and YENEEA. This CDR3 has 14 amino acids.

V gene TRBV7-6 combines with J gene TRBJ1-6; the match to TRBD1 covers 8 bases. Germline CDR1 is SGHVS and CDR2 is FNYEAQ. The V segment lost 5 bases and the J segment 10 bases; nucleotides outside the gene matches: 10. The CDR3 runs 15 residues. For the CDR3, the DNA is TGTGCCAGCAGCGGCGGGACAGGTGCTATGTCACCCCTCCACTTT. This translates into CASSGGTGAMSPLHF.

This chain connects TRBV5-1 to TRBJ1-1, with D perhaps matching TRBD1 (6 bases). Trimming removed 2 bases at V and 2 bases at J, with 13 bases between. This CDR3 comprises 15 residues. From germline, CDR1 is SGHRS and CDR2 YFSETQ. The CDR3 loop is CASSFTGPLNTEAFF. CDR3 nucleotides: TGCGCCAGCAGCTTCACAGGGCCCCTAAACACTGAAGCTTTCTTT.

This chain connects TRBV5-1 to TRBJ2-7; 9 bases are shared with TRBD1. V lost 2 bases, J lost 9 bases, and 15 bases stayed unmatched. CDR1 is SGHRS, CDR2 YFSETQ, per germline. The CDR3 runs to 16 residues. CDR3 protein: CASSLPSGQGISGQYF. DNA for the CDR3: TGCGCCAGCAGCTTACCCTCGGGACAGGGAATTTCAGGGCAGTACTTC.

The chain carries TRBV7-3 and TRBJ2-5; perhaps TRBD1 as D (6 bases). The V end lost 5 bases, the J end lost 4 bases, and 11 bases lay between the germline ends. This CDR3 region has 13 residues. Germline V lookup: CDR1 SGHTA, CDR2 FQGTGA. CDR3 nucleotides: TGTGCCAGCAGCGCACAGGGTGTAGAGACCCAGTACTTC. Protein sequence: CASSAQGVETQYF.

The chain carries TRBV27 and TRBJ1-2, with 9 bases that match TRBD1. Trimming cost V 6 bases and J 2 bases; bases outside gene matches: 10. Looked up from germline, CDR1 is MNHEY and CDR2 is SMNVEV (reference sequence). The CDR3 length is 16 residues. The CDR3 here is CASSKDPGTGNYGYTF. The CDR3 DNA follows: TGTGCCAGCAGCAAAGATCCTGGGACAGGGAACTATGGCTACACCTTC.